This TCR beta chain was captured by sequencing in a study of cytomegalovirus exposure and HLA in healthy donors. The PCR contained 60 Vbeta and 13 Jbeta primers. TCRdb's table, derived via immunoSEQ multiplex PCR, lists solely in-frame clones and lacks some. The ten most abundant clones cover around 6.5% of a sample with under 65,000 clones. Study-level findings and limits: The authors listed roughly 150 TCR beta chains as cytomegalovirus-associated.

As for this clone: Its specificity is not known.

The source of this sequence is a middle-aged woman in good health and CMV-seronegative. Input material: PBMCs.

CDR3 in DNA: TGTGCCATCCAGGGACAGGGCGATGAGCAGTTCTTC. It codes for CAIQGQGDEQFF. The chain uses TRBV19 and TRBJ2-1; 9 nucleotides match TRBD1. The germline V gene has CDR1 LNHDA and CDR2 SQIVND (reference sequence). This CDR3 is 12 amino acids long. With 10 bases clipped from V and 8 bases from J, the junction kept 6 bases outside the gene matches.